One sample yielded the 29 T cell receptor beta chains listed below, sequenced in a study of cytomegalovirus exposure and HLA in healthy donors (dated by TCRdb to about 2017). Library generation was performed with the immunoSEQ multiplex PCR assay. Sourced from immuneACCESS, this table was stored by TCRdb with only in-frame sequences that have V and J called. A share of the clones is absent; for the studies checked, an unresolved V gene accounts for under half, and the remainder has no known explanation. Present in this sample are roughly 130,000 clones, approximately 87% of which were seen just once. Less than 3.5% of the sample belongs to the ten largest clones. The material sequenced was PBMCs. The receptors derive from a man aged 18 to 30 in good health and CMV-seronegative.

This clone was seen more than once but under ten times. The same CDR3 arises from other DNA sequences in this sample as well. The chain joins TRBV18 to TRBJ2-1; 8 nucleotides match TRBD2. The germline V gene encodes CDR1 KGHSH and CDR2 LQKENI. The CDR3 contains 14 residues. The ends lost 2 bases at V and 8 bases at J; junction bases unmatched: 5. CDR3 sequence (DNA): TGTGCCAGCTCACCAGGGACGGGGGGGGATGAGCAGTTCTTC. Translating gives CASSPGTGGDEQFF. The full variable domain, in which reference TRBV18 and TRBJ2-1 provide the parts outside the CDR3, is NAGVMQNPRHLVRRRGQEARLRCSPMKGHSHVYWYRQLPEEGLKFMVYLQKENIIDESGMPKERFSAEFPKEGPSILRIQQVVRGDSAAYFCASSPGTGGDEQFFGPGTRLTVL.

This rearrangement joins TRBV14 to TRBJ2-7, with a possible D match to TRBD2 (6 bases). V dropped 3 bases and J dropped 2 bases, with 17 bases sitting between them. Germline V lookup: CDR1 SGHDN, CDR2 FVKESK. This CDR3 is built from 16 residues. CDR3 in amino acids: CASSQTRAITPYEQYF. CDR3 sequence (DNA): TGTGCCAGCAGCCAGACTAGGGCCATCACACCCTACGAGCAGTACTTC.

The CDR3 region has the DNA TGTGCCAGCAGTCCCAGCCACGGGTATGGCTACACCTTC. This translates into CASSPSHGYGYTF. The chain carries TRBV27 and TRBJ1-2; D ambiguous. The CDR3 is 13 amino acids. Germline lookup yields CDR1 MNHEY and CDR2 SMNVEV (reference sequence). V shed 5 bases and J shed 5 bases, with 12 bases lying between them.

This clone was picked up one time. The chain is built from TRBV9 and TRBJ2-1; 14 nucleotides agree with TRBD2. Germline CDR1 is SGDLS and CDR2 is YYNGEE. This CDR3 region has 17 residues. Trimming removed 0 bases from V and 6 bases from J; junction bases left unmatched: 5. CDR3 in amino acids: CASSVAIGLAGGNEQFF. The CDR3 nucleotides read TGTGCCAGCAGCGTAGCTATAGGACTAGCGGGAGGCAATGAGCAGTTCTTC. The full variable domain, completed using reference TRBV9 and TRBJ2-1, is DSGVTQTPKHLITATGQRVTLRCSPRSGDLSVYWYQQSLDQGLQFLIQYYNGEERAKGNILERFSAQQFPDLHSELNLSSLELGDSALYFCASSVAIGLAGGNEQFFGPGTRLTVL.

This clone occurred once. The V and J genes are TRBV5-6 and TRBJ2-1; D gene unclear. Germline V lookup: CDR1 SGHDT, CDR2 YYEEEE. V lost 2 bases and J lost 5, with 8 bases in between. This CDR3 has 13 residues. The DNA of the CDR3 is TGTGCCAGCAGCTTCGGGTCGAACAATGAGCAGTTCTTC. Translation gives CASSFGSNNEQFF.

The chain combines TRBV5-1 with TRBJ1-1; 10 bases line up with TRBD1. The length of the CDR3 is 15 residues. V was clipped by 4 bases and J by 4 bases; unmatched bases: 7. CDR1 SGHRS and CDR2 YFSETQ come from the germline V gene. This chain's CDR3 is CASSLDRGGGTEAFF. CDR3 coding DNA: TGCGCCAGCAGCCTGGACAGGGGGGGAGGCACTGAAGCTTTCTTT.

The gene calls are TRBV6-6 and TRBJ2-7; the match to TRBD1 covers 12 bases. The CDR3 consists of 15 residues. The germline V gene has CDR1 MNHNY and CDR2 SVGAGI (reference sequence). J lost 3 bases, V lost 6 bases, and 6 bases had no gene match. CDR3 coding DNA: TGTGCCAGCAGAGGGGACAGGGGGCTTGACTACGAGCAGTACTTC. It encodes CASRGDRGLDYEQYF.

V gene TRBV14 combines with J gene TRBJ2-1; TRBD2 matches at 11 bases. The CDR3 contains 14 residues. Per germline, CDR1 SGHDN and CDR2 FVKESK. The trim removed 6 bases at V and 5 bases at J, leaving 3 bases unmatched. CDR3 in DNA: TGTGCCAGCAGTTTAGCGGGAGGGCACAATGAGCAGTTCTTC. This gives the protein CASSLAGGHNEQFF.

The V call is TRBV2, the J call TRBJ1-5; 12 bases are shared with TRBD1. V gave up 4 bases and J gave up 4 bases; unmatched junction bases: 8. This CDR3 spans 17 amino acids. CDR1 is SNHLY and CDR2 is FYNNEI in the germline V gene. This CDR3 is CASSAPWDRGQNQPQHF. The CDR3 coding sequence is TGTGCCAGCAGTGCCCCGTGGGACAGGGGGCAGAATCAGCCCCAGCATTTT.

This rearrangement joins TRBV4-3 to TRBJ1-2, with TRBD1 matching over 9 bases. The V gene end was trimmed by 4 bases and the J gene end by 3 bases; junction bases not matched to a gene: 6. The CDR3 consists of 15 residues. The germline CDR1 and CDR2 sequences are LGHNA and YSLEER. The DNA for the CDR3 is TGCGCCAGCAGCCCCCGGACAGGGGATGACTATGGCTACACCTTC. Protein: CASSPRTGDDYGYTF.

The chain couples TRBV5-1 to TRBJ2-1, with D possibly being TRBD2 (5 bases). This CDR3 is 14 amino acids long. Trimming took 1 base from V and 8 from J, leaving 13 bases between them. CDR1 and CDR2 (germline): SGHRS, YFSETQ. The CDR3: CASSLSGFGDEQFF. In DNA, the CDR3 is TGCGCCAGCAGCTTGAGCGGATTCGGCGATGAGCAGTTCTTC.

The chain combines TRBV28 with TRBJ1-1; TRBD1 matches at 7 bases. V lost 3 bases to trimming and J lost 6 bases; unmatched junction nucleotides: 4. Germline V gene lookup returns CDR1 MDHEN and CDR2 SYDVKM. The CDR3 sequence is 13 residues long. The CDR3 region is CASSLTGWSEAFF. CDR3 bases: TGTGCCAGCAGTTTGACAGGGTGGTCTGAAGCTTTCTTT.

This chain joins TRBV6-1 and TRBJ2-5, with D possibly TRBD1 on 6 matching bases. Trimming removed 1 base at V and 4 bases at J, with 10 bases between. The CDR3 length is 14 residues. Looked up from germline, CDR1 is MNHNS and CDR2 is SASEGT. The CDR3 here is CASSEDNRVETQYF. The CDR3 DNA follows: TGTGCCAGCAGTGAAGACAACAGGGTAGAGACCCAGTACTTC.

This clone was recorded a few times. J is TRBJ2-2 and V is TRBV4-1; no firm D call. From germline, CDR1 is MGHRA and CDR2 YSYEKL. V lost 3 bases to trimming and J lost 7 bases, with 6 bases between them. The CDR3 spans 12 residues. The CDR3 sequence: CASSQPYGELFF. CDR3 DNA: TGCGCCAGCAGCCAGCCCTACGGGGAGCTGTTTTTT.

The rearrangement uses TRBV2 and TRBJ1-2, with 7 nucleotides matching TRBD1. The length of the CDR3 is 14 residues. Germline assignment: CDR1 SNHLY and CDR2 FYNNEI. V trimming: 0 bases; J trimming: 6 bases; junction bases outside the gene matches: 4. The chain's CDR3 is CASSEAEGAHGYTF. The CDR3 DNA reads as TGTGCCAGCAGTGAAGCGGAGGGGGCCCATGGCTACACCTTC. The whole variable domain, filled in from reference TRBV2 and TRBJ1-2, reads EPEVTQTPSHQVTQMGQEVILRCVPISNHLYFYWYRQILGQKVEFLVSFYNNEISEKSEIFDDQFSVERPDGSNFTLKIRSTKLEDSAMYFCASSEAEGAHGYTFGSGTRLTVV.

The chain is built from TRBV6-5 and TRBJ2-3, with TRBD2 matching 10 bases. CDR3 length equals 16 residues. Per the germline V gene, CDR1 is MNHEY and CDR2 is SVGAGI. The trim removed 2 bases at V and 1 base at J, leaving 3 bases unmatched. CDR3 DNA sequence: TGTGCCAGCAGTTACACCCTAGCGGGAGGCACAGATACGCAGTATTTT. Amino acids: CASSYTLAGGTDTQYF.

The V call is TRBV7-2, the J call TRBJ1-3; 8 bases map to TRBD1. The CDR3 consists of 18 residues. Unmatched junction bases numbered 14, after V lost 3 bases and J lost 4 bases. The germline V gene has CDR1 SGHTA and CDR2 FQGNSA. CDR3 residues: CASSFPDRESGEGNTIYF. The CDR3 DNA reads TGTGCCAGCAGCTTCCCGGACAGGGAGAGCGGGGAAGGAAACACCATATATTTT.

This chain links TRBV5-5 with TRBJ2-5; D unclear. Trimming removed 0 bases at V and 5 bases at J, with 8 bases between. The CDR3 has 13 residues. Germline CDR1 reads SGHKS; CDR2 reads YYEKEE (reference sequence). In DNA form, the CDR3 reads TGTGCCAGCAGCTTGGGATTCGCGGAGACCCAGTACTTC. Amino acid sequence: CASSLGFAETQYF. Together with reference TRBV5-5 and TRBJ2-5, the CDR3 gives the full variable domain: DAGVTQSPTHLIKTRGQQVTLRCSPISGHKSVSWYQQVLGQGPQFIFQYYEKEERGRGNFPDRFSARQFPNYSSELNVNALLLGDSALYLCASSLGFAETQYFGPGTRLLVL.

This sequence joins TRBV30 and TRBJ1-5; D is ambiguous. The CDR3 consists of 13 residues. The germline V and J ends were trimmed by 0 bases and 5 bases, with 8 bases remaining between them. Germline lookup yields CDR1 GTSNPN and CDR2 SVGIG (reference sequence). The CDR3: CAWSVQMDQPQHF. The CDR3, as DNA: TGTGCCTGGAGTGTACAGATGGATCAGCCCCAGCATTTT.

This clone was recorded only once. V is TRBV6-6 and J is TRBJ2-5, with 10 bases that match TRBD2. This CDR3 region has 14 residues. Germline CDR1 is MNHNY and CDR2 is SVGAGI (reference sequence). The J segment lost 7 bases and the V segment lost 2 bases, leaving 4 bases of the junction unmatched. The CDR3 sequence is CASSYERGGVTQYF. CDR3 nucleotides: TGTGCCAGCAGTTACGAGCGGGGGGGCGTGACCCAGTACTTC.

The CDR3 protein is CASSFGDRDTGELFF. CDR3 in DNA: TGTGCCAGCAGCTTTGGGGACAGGGACACCGGGGAGCTGTTTTTT. The rearrangement links TRBV5-4 to TRBJ2-2; TRBD1 aligns across 9 bases. This CDR3 has 15 amino acids. Trimming at V came to 2 bases and at J to 3 bases, leaving 2 bases not matched to a gene. Germline CDR1 and CDR2: SGHNT and YYREEE (reference sequence).

V and J are TRBV5-1 and TRBJ2-1; D remains unclear. The CDR3 sequence is 12 residues long. V was shortened by 0 bases and J by 8 bases, with 6 bases between the two germline ends. Germline V gene data show CDR1 as SGHRS and CDR2 as YFSETQ. The CDR3 region has the DNA TGCGCCAGCAGCTTGGGGCAGGATGAGCAGTTCTTC. Its translation is CASSLGQDEQFF.

This chain joins TRBV2 and TRBJ2-7; TRBD2 agrees at 8 bases. With 6 bases clipped from V and 5 bases from J, the junction kept 15 bases outside the gene matches. The length of the CDR3 is 16 residues. Per the germline V gene, CDR1 is SNHLY and CDR2 is FYNNEI. CDR3 nucleotide sequence: TGTGCCAGCAGCGAATTCGGGGGGGCAGGGCGTGACGAGCAGTACTTC. Residues: CASSEFGGAGRDEQYF.

V gene TRBV28 combines with J gene TRBJ2-7; D not certain. The germline CDR1 and CDR2 sequences are MDHEN and SYDVKM. V was trimmed by 7 bases and J by 5 bases, leaving 21 bases between them. This CDR3 contains 15 residues. The CDR3 coding sequence is TGTGCCAGCACCCCGGGTTCACCAACGAACCACGAGCAGTACTTC. Protein sequence: CASTPGSPTNHEQYF.

The chain couples TRBV28 to TRBJ2-3, with a possible D match to TRBD2 (6 bases). Between the trimmed V and J ends, which lost 6 bases and 0 bases, there was a span of 13 bases. Germline-derived CDR1 and CDR2 are MDHEN and SYDVKM. CDR3 size: 15 residues. CDR3 region: CASSLGGPSTDTQYF. The CDR3 coding sequence is TGTGCCAGCAGCCTCGGGGGACCTAGCACAGATACGCAGTATTTT.

The gene calls are TRBV29-1 and TRBJ2-7; 11 bases map to TRBD1. CDR3 length: 15 residues. After removal of 6 bases from V and 2 bases from J, the junction contained 9 bases not matched to a gene. Germline lookup yields CDR1 SQVTM and CDR2 ANQGSEA. CDR3 sequence (DNA): TGCAGCGTGAACGGACAGGGGGCAAGGGCCTACGAGCAGTACTTC. Translating gives CSVNGQGARAYEQYF.

Written as DNA, the CDR3 is TGTGCCAGCAGCTTGACAGGGTTTAATGAAAAACTGTTTTTT. It translates to CASSLTGFNEKLFF. The V gene is TRBV7-8, the J gene TRBJ1-4; TRBD1 matches 7 bases. In germline, CDR1 is SGHVS, CDR2 FQNEAQ. The CDR3 covers 14 residues. With 3 bases clipped from V and 4 bases from J, the junction kept 2 bases outside the gene matches.

The chain carries TRBV5-6 and TRBJ1-1; no firm D call. CDR1 is SGHDT, CDR2 YYEEEE, per germline. This CDR3 contains 16 residues. Trimming left V 0 bases short and J 1 base short, with 13 bases between. CDR3 in amino acids: CASSLALRLRNTEAFF. Here the CDR3 DNA reads TGTGCCAGCAGCTTGGCTCTCCGACTCAGGAACACTGAAGCTTTCTTT.

This clone showed up just a few times. V is TRBV5-5 and J is TRBJ1-2; D unresolved. V lost 1 base and J lost 0, with 7 bases in between. Germline assignment: CDR1 SGHKS and CDR2 YYEKEE (reference sequence). This CDR3 comprises 14 residues. CDR3 in amino acids: CASSLHSPNYGYTF. The CDR3 DNA sequence: TGTGCCAGCAGCTTGCACAGCCCTAACTATGGCTACACCTTC. Looking up the rest from reference TRBV5-5 and TRBJ1-2 gives the full variable domain: DAGVTQSPTHLIKTRGQQVTLRCSPISGHKSVSWYQQVLGQGPQFIFQYYEKEERGRGNFPDRFSARQFPNYSSELNVNALLLGDSALYLCASSLHSPNYGYTFGSGTRLTVV.